This T cell receptor beta chain was sequenced in a study of Graves' ophthalmopathy and Graves' hyperthyroidism. CDR3 size: 16 residues. V was pared by 4 bases and J by 2 bases, with 18 bases between. Per the germline V gene, CDR1 is SGHRS and CDR2 is YFSETQ. Amplified material comprised TCR beta CDR3 regions derived from RNA transcripts. HTBI-primed RT-PCR formed the first round, and a multiplex PCR formed the second. A single record per CDR3 protein comes from TCRdb applying MiXCR to the multiplex PCR reads. The sample includes roughly 160,000 distinct CDR3 sequences, roughly two fifths of them seen just once.

The J gene is TRBJ2-5, the V gene TRBV5-1; TRBD2 is a possible D gene (6 bases). The sample consisted of peripheral blood. The clonotype was recovered from a woman aged 40 to 50 with Graves' ophthalmopathy. The CDR3 DNA sequence: TGCGCCAGCAGCCGGGGGTCTACTAGACCGCAAGAGACCCAGTACTTC. Translation: CASSRGSTRPQETQYF. Drawing the rest from reference TRBV5-1 and TRBJ2-5, the complete variable domain is KAGVTQTPRYLIKTRGQQVTLSCSPISGHRSVSWYQQTPGQGLQFLFEYFSETQRNKGNFPGRFSGRQFSNSRSEMNVSTLELGDSALYLCASSRGSTRPQETQYFGPGTRLLVL.